Presented here are 2 T cell receptor beta chains from one specimen sequenced in a study of early T cells in non-severe SARS-CoV-2 infection. TCRdb reanalysed the 5' RACE reads using MiXCR and keeps one entry per CDR3 protein. The sample has 85,000 to 95,000 distinct CDR3 sequences, roughly 17% seen once. Here the sequenced sample was whole blood, taken at baseline. Source of these receptors: an adult who was a healthcare worker with PCR-confirmed SARS-CoV-2 infection or an uninfected control (not recorded which).

This clonotype was detected only a few times. The chain joins TRBV28 to TRBJ2-1, with D maybe TRBD2 (6 bases). Trimming shortened V by 6 bases and J by 4 bases, and 16 bases separated the two germline ends. Germline loops: CDR1 MDHEN, CDR2 SYDVKM. The CDR3 totals 15 residues. CDR3 region: CASRDSGTPYNEQFF. As DNA, the CDR3 is TGTGCCAGCAGAGATTCCGGGACTCCTTACAATGAGCAGTTCTTC.

This clonotype was counted only a few times. This chain links TRBV5-4 with TRBJ2-2; 11 positions match TRBD2. This CDR3 comprises 16 residues. V lost 6 bases and J lost 3; bases outside the gene matches: 7. Germline V gene sequence: CDR1 SGHNT, CDR2 YYREEE (reference sequence). CDR3 amino acids: CASTLAGGPHTGELFF. CDR3 nucleotides: TGTGCCAGCACCTTAGCGGGAGGGCCTCACACCGGGGAGCTGTTTTTT.